The clone carrying this T cell receptor beta chain has a count of ten or more. Its target is not known. RNA transcripts were the source from which TCR beta CDR3 regions were amplified. An opening RT-PCR round employed HTBI primers and preceded a second-round multiplex PCR. Via MiXCR, TCRdb re-called the multiplex PCR reads, giving one row per CDR3 protein. This table has a few hundred thousand distinct CDR3 sequences, roughly a sixth appearing once. The data stem from a study of Graves' ophthalmopathy and Graves' hyperthyroidism. Study-wide findings and caveats: The authors also found most expanded thyroid clonotypes above 0.001 frequency in blood.

Trimming cost V 6 bases and J 3 bases, with 12 bases left between them. CDR3 length equals 14 residues. From germline, CDR1 is LNHDA and CDR2 SQIVND (reference sequence). Researchers classed hyperthyroidism as stable given no ophthalmopathy within 18 months of follow-up. Included hyperthyroidism patients were aged 18 to 65 and newly diagnosed (under 2 months' duration). Specimen: peripheral blood. J is TRBJ1-5 and V is TRBV19; tentatively, D is TRBD1 (5 bases). The receptor's source is an adult woman with stable Graves' hyperthyroidism. Here the CDR3 DNA reads TGTGCCAGTAGCCGCCGGGACCTCAATCAGCCCCAGCATTTT. It translates to CASSRRDLNQPQHF.